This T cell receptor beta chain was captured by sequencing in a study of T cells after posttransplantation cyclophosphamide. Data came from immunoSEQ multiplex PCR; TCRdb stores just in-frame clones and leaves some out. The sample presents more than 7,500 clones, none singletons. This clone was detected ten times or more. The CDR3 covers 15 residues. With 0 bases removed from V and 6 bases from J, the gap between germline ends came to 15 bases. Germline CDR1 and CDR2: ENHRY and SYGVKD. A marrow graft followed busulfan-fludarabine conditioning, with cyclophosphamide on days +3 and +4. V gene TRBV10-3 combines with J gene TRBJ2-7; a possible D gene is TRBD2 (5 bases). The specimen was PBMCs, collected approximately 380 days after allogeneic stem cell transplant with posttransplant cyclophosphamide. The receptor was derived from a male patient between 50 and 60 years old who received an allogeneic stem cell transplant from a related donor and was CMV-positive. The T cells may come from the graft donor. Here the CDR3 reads CAISESHGGWGEQYF. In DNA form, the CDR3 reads TGTGCCATCAGTGAGTCGCACGGAGGTTGGGGCGAGCAGTACTTC.